This TCR beta chain was recovered during a study of T cell responses to AZD1222 COVID-19 vaccine. General study results and limits: White British ancestry dominated among donors, who included more females, and clonal diversity was possibly underestimated.

The table came from immunoSEQ multiplex PCR; TCRdb's copy has only in-frame clones and leaves some out. The table includes about 180,000 clones, about 90% detected once. In the case of this clone: Its antigen is undetermined.

The input for sequencing was peripheral blood, taken 28 days after the second dose of the MenACWY control vaccine. This TCR was sampled from an adult who received the MenACWY meningococcal vaccine as a control.

Here the CDR3 reads CAIRPVALAGELFF. The CDR3 bases are TGTGCCATCAGACCCGTAGCTTTGGCCGGGGAGCTGTTTTTT. The V call is TRBV10-3, the J call TRBJ2-2; no reliable D call. Trimming removed 6 bases at V and 6 bases at J, with 14 bases between. This CDR3 contains 14 residues. Germline V gene data show CDR1 as ENHRY and CDR2 as SYGVKD.